This TCR beta chain appears in the sequencing data of a study of OX40 agonist ivuxolimab in advanced cancers. Points from the study as a whole: Partial responders at 0.1-3.0 mg/kg showed near-lowest clonal expansion. CD8+ T cells were the subset that, on average, had more expanded clones than CD4+.

The CDR3 has 15 amino acids. Germline lookup yields CDR1 SNHLY and CDR2 FYNNEI. With 8 bases removed from V and 0 bases from J, the gap between germline ends came to 13 bases. Any history of autoimmune disease or systemic immunosuppression disqualified patients. Generated by immunoSEQ multiplex PCR, the TCRdb table keeps only in-frame clones and is missing some. Among 55,000 to 90,000 clones, roughly 80% were seen once, and the ten largest hold 0.9% to 1.2%. A single count supports this clone. The antigen is undetermined. This chain joins TRBV2 and TRBJ2-2; weak D call: TRBD2 (5 bases). The sequencing here drew on CD4+ or CD8+ T cells sorted from blood, taken in a trial of the OX40 agonist ivuxolimab. The sequence derives from an adult with an advanced solid tumor such as melanoma, head and neck, liver or kidney cancer. The CDR3 region is CASVPGITNTGELFF. The CDR3 DNA follows: TGTGCCAGCGTCCCGGGAATCACGAACACCGGGGAGCTGTTTTTT.